What follows describes a single T cell receptor (beta chain). The antigen remains undetermined. These data originate in a study of cytomegalovirus exposure and HLA in healthy donors. Study-level findings and limits: Many donors shared some public TCRs, even though most TCR sequences were rare. The study labeled roughly 160 TCR beta chains cytomegalovirus-associated.

Separate from the roughly 670-subject first cohort, the approximately 120-subject validation cohort was the one that the donors belonged to. V lost 6 bases to trimming and J lost 4 bases, with 10 bases between them. This CDR3 is 13 amino acids long. Germline V gene data show CDR1 as KGHSH and CDR2 as LQKENI. TCRdb's table, derived via immunoSEQ multiplex PCR, lists solely in-frame clones and lacks some. The repertoire holds around 150,000 clones, with roughly 89% as singletons. The source is a woman between 18 and 29 years old in good health and CMV-seropositive. V gene TRBV18 combines with J gene TRBJ1-3, with D possibly TRBD1 on 6 matching bases. The sequenced material came from PBMCs. This chain's CDR3 is CASSDQGGNTIYF. DNA for the CDR3: TGTGCCAGCTCGGATCAGGGGGGAAACACCATATATTTT.